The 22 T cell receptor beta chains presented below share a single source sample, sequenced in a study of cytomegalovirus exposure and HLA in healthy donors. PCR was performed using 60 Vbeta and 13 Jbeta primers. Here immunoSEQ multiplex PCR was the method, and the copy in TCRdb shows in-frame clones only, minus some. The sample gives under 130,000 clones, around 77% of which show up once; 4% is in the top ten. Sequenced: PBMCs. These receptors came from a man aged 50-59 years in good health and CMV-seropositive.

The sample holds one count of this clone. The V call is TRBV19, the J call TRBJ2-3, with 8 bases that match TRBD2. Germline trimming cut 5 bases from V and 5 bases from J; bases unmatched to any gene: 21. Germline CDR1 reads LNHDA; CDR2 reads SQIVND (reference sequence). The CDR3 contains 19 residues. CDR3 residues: CASSLIFGGGELREDTQYF. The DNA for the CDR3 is TGTGCCAGTAGTTTAATATTCGGGGGGGGTGAGCTGAGAGAAGATACGCAGTATTTT.

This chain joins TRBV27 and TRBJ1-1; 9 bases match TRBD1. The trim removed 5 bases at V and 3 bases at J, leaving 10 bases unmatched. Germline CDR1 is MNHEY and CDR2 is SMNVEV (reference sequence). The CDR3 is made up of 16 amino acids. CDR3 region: CASSPGQGRGDTEAFF. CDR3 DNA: TGTGCCAGCAGTCCAGGACAGGGGAGGGGGGACACTGAAGCTTTCTTT.

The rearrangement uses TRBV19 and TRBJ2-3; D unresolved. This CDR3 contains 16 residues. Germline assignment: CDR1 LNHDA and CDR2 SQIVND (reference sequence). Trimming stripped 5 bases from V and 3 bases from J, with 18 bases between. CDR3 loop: CASSARARPKTDTQYF. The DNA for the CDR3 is TGTGCCAGTAGTGCCCGAGCGAGGCCCAAAACAGATACGCAGTATTTT.

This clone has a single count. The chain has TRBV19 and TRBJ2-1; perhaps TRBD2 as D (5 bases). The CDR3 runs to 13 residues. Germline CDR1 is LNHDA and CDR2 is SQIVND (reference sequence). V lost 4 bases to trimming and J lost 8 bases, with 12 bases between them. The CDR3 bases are TGTGCCAGTAGTAGGGGTCGCGGGCATGAGCAGTTCTTC. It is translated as CASSRGRGHEQFF.

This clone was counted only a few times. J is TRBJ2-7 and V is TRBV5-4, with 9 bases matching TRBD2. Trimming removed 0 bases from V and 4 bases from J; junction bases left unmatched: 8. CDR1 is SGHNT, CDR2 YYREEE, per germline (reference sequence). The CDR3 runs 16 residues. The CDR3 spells CASSLGPASGMYEQYF. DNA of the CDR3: TGTGCCAGCAGCTTGGGTCCTGCTAGCGGGATGTACGAGCAGTACTTC.

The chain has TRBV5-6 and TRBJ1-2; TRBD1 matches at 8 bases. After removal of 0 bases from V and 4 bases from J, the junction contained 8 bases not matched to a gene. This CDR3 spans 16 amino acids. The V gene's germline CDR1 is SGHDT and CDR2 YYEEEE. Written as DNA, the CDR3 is TGTGCCAGCAGCTTGGGGGGGACAGGTTTCTTCTATGGCTACACCTTC. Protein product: CASSLGGTGFFYGYTF.

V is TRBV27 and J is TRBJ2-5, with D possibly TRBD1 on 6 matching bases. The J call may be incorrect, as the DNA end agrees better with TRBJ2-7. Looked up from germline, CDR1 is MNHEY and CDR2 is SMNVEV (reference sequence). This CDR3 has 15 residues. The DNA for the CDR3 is TGTGCCAGCAGTTTAAATCCAGGGGCCTCCTACGAGCAGTACTTC. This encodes CASSLNPGASYEQYF.

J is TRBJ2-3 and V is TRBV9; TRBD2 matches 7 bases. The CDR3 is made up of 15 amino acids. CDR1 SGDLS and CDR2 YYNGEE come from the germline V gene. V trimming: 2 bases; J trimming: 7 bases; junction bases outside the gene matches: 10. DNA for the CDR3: TGTGCCAGCAGCGTTGGGGGGGGTGAGGGGAATACGCAGTATTTT. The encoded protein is CASSVGGGEGNTQYF.

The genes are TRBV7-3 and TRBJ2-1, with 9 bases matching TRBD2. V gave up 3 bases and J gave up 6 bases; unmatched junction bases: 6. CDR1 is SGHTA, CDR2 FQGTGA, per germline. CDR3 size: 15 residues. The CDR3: CASSLSLAGPNEQFF. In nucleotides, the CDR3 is TGTGCCAGCAGCTTGAGTCTAGCGGGACCCAATGAGCAGTTCTTC. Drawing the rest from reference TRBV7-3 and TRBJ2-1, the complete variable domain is GAGVSQTPSNKVTEKGKYVELRCDPISGHTALYWYRQSLGQGPEFLIYFQGTGAADDSGLPNDRFFAVRPEGSVSTLKIQRTERGDSAVYLCASSLSLAGPNEQFFGPGTRLTVL.

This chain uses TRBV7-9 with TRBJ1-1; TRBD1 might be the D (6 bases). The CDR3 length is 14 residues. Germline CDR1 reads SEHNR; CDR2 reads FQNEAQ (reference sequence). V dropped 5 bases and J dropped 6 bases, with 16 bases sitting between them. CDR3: CASSVRQAPAEAFF. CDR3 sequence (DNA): TGTGCCAGCAGCGTAAGACAGGCCCCGGCTGAAGCTTTCTTT.

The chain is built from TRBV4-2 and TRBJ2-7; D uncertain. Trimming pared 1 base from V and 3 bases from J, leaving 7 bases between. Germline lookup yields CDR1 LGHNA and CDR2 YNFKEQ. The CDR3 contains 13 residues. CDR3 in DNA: TGTGCCAGCAGCCAAGGAGAGGACTACGAGCAGTACTTC. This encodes CASSQGEDYEQYF.

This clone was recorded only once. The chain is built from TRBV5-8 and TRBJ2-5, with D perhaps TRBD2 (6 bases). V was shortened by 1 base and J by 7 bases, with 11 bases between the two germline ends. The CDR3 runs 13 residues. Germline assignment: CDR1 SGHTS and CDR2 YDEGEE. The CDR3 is CASSLTRGGTQYF. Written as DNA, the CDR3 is TGTGCCAGCAGCTTGACTCGGGGAGGGACCCAGTACTTC.

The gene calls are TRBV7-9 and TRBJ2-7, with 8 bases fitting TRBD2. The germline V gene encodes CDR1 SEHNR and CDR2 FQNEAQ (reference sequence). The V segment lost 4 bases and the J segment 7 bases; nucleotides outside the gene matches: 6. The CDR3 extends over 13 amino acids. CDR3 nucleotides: TGTGCCAGCAGCTCCGGGACTAGGGGTGAGCAGTACTTC. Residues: CASSSGTRGEQYF.

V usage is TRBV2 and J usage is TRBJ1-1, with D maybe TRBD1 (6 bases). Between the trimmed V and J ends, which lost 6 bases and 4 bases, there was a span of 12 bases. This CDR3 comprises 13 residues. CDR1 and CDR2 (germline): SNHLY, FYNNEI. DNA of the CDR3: TGTGCCAGCAGGGGACACTCAACCACTGAAGCTTTCTTT. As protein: CASRGHSTTEAFF.

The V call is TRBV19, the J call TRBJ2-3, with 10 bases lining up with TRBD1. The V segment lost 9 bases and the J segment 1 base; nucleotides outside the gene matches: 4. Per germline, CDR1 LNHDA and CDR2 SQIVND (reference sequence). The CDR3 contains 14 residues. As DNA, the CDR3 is TGTGCCAGCGGGACAGGGGAGGGCACAGATACGCAGTATTTT. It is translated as CASGTGEGTDTQYF. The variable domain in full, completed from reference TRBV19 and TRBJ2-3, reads DGGITQSPKYLFRKEGQNVTLSCEQNLNHDAMYWYRQDPGQGLRLIYYSQIVNDFQKGDIAEGYSVSREKKESFPLTVTSAQKNPTAFYLCASGTGEGTDTQYFGPGTRLTVL.

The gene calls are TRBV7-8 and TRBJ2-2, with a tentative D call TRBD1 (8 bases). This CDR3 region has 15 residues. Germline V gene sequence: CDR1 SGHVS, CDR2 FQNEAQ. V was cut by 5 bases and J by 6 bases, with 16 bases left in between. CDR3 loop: CASSAPQGGAGELFF. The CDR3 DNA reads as TGTGCCAGCAGCGCACCACAGGGGGGGGCCGGGGAGCTGTTTTTT.

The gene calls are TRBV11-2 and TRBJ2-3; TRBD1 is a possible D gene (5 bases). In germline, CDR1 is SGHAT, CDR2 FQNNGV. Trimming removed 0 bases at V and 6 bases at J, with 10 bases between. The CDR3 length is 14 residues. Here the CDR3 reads CASSLDSRADTQYF. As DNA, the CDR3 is TGTGCCAGCAGCTTAGATAGCAGGGCTGATACGCAGTATTTT.

CDR3 in DNA: TGTGCCAGCAGCTTAGGGCAGAACTACGAGCAGTACTTC. Its translation: CASSLGQNYEQYF. The chain couples TRBV7-7 to TRBJ2-7; D unclear. Between the trimmed V and J ends, which lost 1 base and 3 bases, there was a span of 7 bases. The CDR3 is made up of 13 amino acids. Germline V gene data show CDR1 as SSHAT and CDR2 as FNYEAQ (reference sequence).

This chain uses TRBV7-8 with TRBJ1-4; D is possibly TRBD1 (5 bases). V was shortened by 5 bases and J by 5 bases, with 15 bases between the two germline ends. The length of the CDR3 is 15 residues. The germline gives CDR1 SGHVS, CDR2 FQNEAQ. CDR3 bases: TGTGCCAGCAGCCGCGGGGCGGGAAGAAATGAAAAACTGTTTTTT. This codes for CASSRGAGRNEKLFF.

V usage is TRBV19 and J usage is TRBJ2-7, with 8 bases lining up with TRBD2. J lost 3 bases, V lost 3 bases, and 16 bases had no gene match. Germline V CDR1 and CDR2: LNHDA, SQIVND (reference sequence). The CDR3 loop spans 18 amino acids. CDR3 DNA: TGTGCCAGTAGTATGTTTGCGGGAGGCTTTTCCGACCTCTACGAGCAGTACTTC. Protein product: CASSMFAGGFSDLYEQYF.

Here the CDR3 reads CASSQAGGPNEQYF. CDR3 sequence (DNA): TGCGCCAGCAGCCAGGCGGGAGGGCCCAACGAGCAGTACTTC. The chain uses TRBV4-3 and TRBJ2-7; 9 nucleotides line up with TRBD2. Unmatched junction bases numbered 5, after V lost 3 bases and J lost 5 bases. CDR3 length: 14 amino acids. Germline CDR1 and CDR2: LGHNA and YSLEER.

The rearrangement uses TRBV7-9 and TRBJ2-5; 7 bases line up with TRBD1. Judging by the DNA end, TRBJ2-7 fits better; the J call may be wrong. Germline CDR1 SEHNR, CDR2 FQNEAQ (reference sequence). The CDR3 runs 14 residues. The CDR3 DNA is TGTGCCAGCAGCCCGACAGGGAGTCCTTACGAGCAGTACTTC. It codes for CASSPTGSPYEQYF.